The 17 T cell receptor beta chains below come from one sample, sequenced in a study of cytomegalovirus exposure and HLA in healthy donors. A multiplex PCR was run with 60 Vbeta primers and 13 Jbeta primers. Assay: immunoSEQ multiplex PCR; the TCRdb copy retains only in-frame clones and omits some. The table has approximately 100,000 clones, about 80% seen once. The sequencing input was PBMCs. All receptors derive from a female donor in good health and CMV-seropositive.

This clone was counted a single time. The chain combines TRBV15 with TRBJ1-2; 11 nucleotides match TRBD1. The CDR3 is 14 residues long. The germline V gene encodes CDR1 LNHNV and CDR2 YYDKDF (reference sequence). The J segment lost 8 bases and the V segment lost 5 bases, leaving 7 bases of the junction unmatched. CDR3: CATSARTGGIGYTF. The CDR3 DNA reads TGTGCCACCAGCGCCCGGACAGGGGGCATCGGCTACACCTTC.

V is TRBV19 and J is TRBJ1-5; 7 bases line up with TRBD1. J gave up 7 bases and V 2 bases, and 8 bases lay outside the gene matches. The germline V gene has CDR1 LNHDA and CDR2 SQIVND (reference sequence). The CDR3 covers 15 residues. This CDR3 reads CASSIIGQGVQPQHF. The DNA of the CDR3 is TGTGCCAGTAGTATAATAGGTCAGGGGGTCCAGCCCCAGCATTTT.

This chain uses TRBV5-1 with TRBJ1-1, with a possible D match to TRBD1 (5 bases). Between the trimmed V and J ends, which lost 4 bases and 4 bases, there was a span of 17 bases. CDR1 SGHRS and CDR2 YFSETQ come from the germline V gene. The CDR3 spans 15 residues. CDR3 sequence (DNA): TGCGCCAGCAGCCAAGTGGGAGGGAGGGGCACTGAAGCTTTCTTT. This translates into CASSQVGGRGTEAFF.

This clone has only one observation. The chain carries TRBV23-1 and TRBJ2-2, with TRBD1 matching 9 bases. TRBV23-1 is reported as an ORF; its role is uncertain. The V segment lost 7 bases and the J segment 5 bases; nucleotides outside the gene matches: 11. CDR3 size: 16 residues. CDR3 sequence: CASNTYRGRGTGELFF. CDR3 in DNA: TGCGCCAGCAACACCTACAGGGGGCGCGGGACCGGGGAGCTGTTTTTT.

The rearrangement joins TRBV5-1 to TRBJ2-1, with TRBD2 identical over 13 bases. The V and J ends lost 1 base and 4 bases, in that order; junction bases with no gene match: 2. The CDR3 consists of 16 residues. Per germline, CDR1 SGHRS and CDR2 YFSETQ. CDR3 loop: CASSLTSGRAYNEQFF. CDR3 nucleotide sequence: TGCGCCAGCAGCTTGACTAGCGGGAGGGCGTACAATGAGCAGTTCTTC.

The CDR3 bases are TGCAGCGTTGAAGACGGGGCGCAGTATTTT. It encodes CSVEDGAQYF. This sequence joins TRBV29-1 and TRBJ2-3; a possible D gene is TRBD2 (5 bases). This CDR3 has 10 residues. V lost 0 bases, J lost 10 bases, and 5 bases lay in between. Germline V gene sequence: CDR1 SQVTM, CDR2 ANQGSEA.

This clone was found once. The chain has TRBV2 and TRBJ2-7, with 12 bases lining up with TRBD2. This CDR3 contains 16 residues. V dropped 4 bases and J dropped 0; count of bases not matched to a gene: 4. Germline V gives CDR1 SNHLY, CDR2 FYNNEI. The CDR3 reads CASSGGLAGSSYEQYF. The DNA of the CDR3 is TGTGCCAGCAGTGGGGGACTAGCGGGTAGCTCCTACGAGCAGTACTTC. Variable domain in full (rest from reference TRBV2 and TRBJ2-7): EPEVTQTPSHQVTQMGQEVILRCVPISNHLYFYWYRQILGQKVEFLVSFYNNEISEKSEIFDDQFSVERPDGSNFTLKIRSTKLEDSAMYFCASSGGLAGSSYEQYFGPGTRLTVT.

This chain uses TRBV14 with TRBJ2-1; tentatively, D is TRBD1 (6 bases). The CDR3 extends over 12 amino acids. Between the trimmed V and J ends, which lost 3 bases and 7 bases, there was a span of 7 bases. The V gene's germline CDR1 is SGHDN and CDR2 FVKESK. Here the CDR3 DNA reads TGTGCCAGCAGCCATAGGGGGAATGAGCAGTTCTTC. Translated: CASSHRGNEQFF.

This sequence joins TRBV13 and TRBJ2-3; TRBD1 matches at 11 bases. Losses at the gene ends were 6 bases for V and 8 bases for J; bases not matched to a gene: 13. The CDR3 has 16 residues. Germline assignment: CDR1 PRHDT and CDR2 FYEKMQ (reference sequence). CDR3 loop: CASRFTGTGGPGTQYF. The CDR3 DNA sequence: TGTGCCAGCAGATTCACCGGGACAGGGGGTCCTGGTACGCAGTATTTT.

The rearrangement joins TRBV19 to TRBJ2-7; 9 positions agree with TRBD2. J lost 6 bases, V lost 8 bases, and 14 bases had no gene match. CDR3 length equals 15 residues. CDR1 is LNHDA, CDR2 SQIVND, per germline (reference sequence). This chain's CDR3 is CASGNSRGGVIEQYF. The CDR3 nucleotides read TGTGCCAGTGGAAACTCTCGCGGGGGGGTAATCGAGCAGTACTTC.

The rearrangement links TRBV5-1 to TRBJ1-4; 9 nucleotides agree with TRBD1. CDR1 and CDR2 (germline): SGHRS, YFSETQ. The CDR3 contains 14 residues. Trimming at V came to 4 bases and at J to 8 bases, leaving 6 bases not matched to a gene. DNA of the CDR3: TGCGCCAGCAGCACAGGACAGGGGAGCGAAAAACTGTTTTTT. It encodes CASSTGQGSEKLFF.

The chain has TRBV6-5 and TRBJ1-1; 12 nucleotides agree with TRBD1. CDR3 length: 15 amino acids. With V trimmed by 0 bases and J by 5 bases, 1 base remained unmatched. In germline, CDR1 is MNHEY, CDR2 SVGAGI. In nucleotides, the CDR3 is TGTGCCAGCAGTTACTCGGGACAGGGGGCGACTGAAGCTTTCTTT. Translating gives CASSYSGQGATEAFF.

This clone was seen a handful of times. This rearrangement joins TRBV5-6 to TRBJ1-1; 9 bases are a match to TRBD1. Germline CDR1 SGHDT, CDR2 YYEEEE. V gave up 5 bases and J gave up 5 bases; unmatched junction bases: 10. The CDR3 covers 15 residues. The CDR3 spells CASRKTGGVWTEAFF. The CDR3 DNA follows: TGTGCCAGCAGGAAGACAGGGGGAGTTTGGACTGAAGCTTTCTTT.

The table lists this clone with a count of one. The rearrangement links TRBV27 to TRBJ1-6, with a possible D match to TRBD1 (5 bases). CDR3 length: 15 amino acids. Per the germline V gene, CDR1 is MNHEY and CDR2 is SMNVEV (reference sequence). Trimming pared 6 bases from V and 9 bases from J, leaving 18 bases between. The CDR3 loop reads CASRAKGGGSSPLHF. The CDR3 DNA sequence: TGTGCCAGCAGGGCTAAAGGCGGGGGGAGTTCACCCCTCCACTTT.

The DNA of the CDR3 is TGTGCCAGCAGAAGTGACCGGGACATCTACTCACCCCTCCACTTT. Translating it yields CASRSDRDIYSPLHF. The chain carries TRBV6-5 and TRBJ1-6, with D possibly TRBD1 on 6 matching bases. Per the germline V gene, CDR1 is MNHEY and CDR2 is SVGAGI. Trimming took off 6 bases at V and 10 bases at J, with 19 bases between the two ends. This CDR3 comprises 15 residues.

The chain is built from TRBV27 and TRBJ2-2; 9 bases are shared with TRBD2. The CDR3 extends over 18 amino acids. V shed 0 bases and J 2 bases; nucleotides not matched to a gene: 7. The V gene's germline CDR1 is MNHEY and CDR2 SMNVEV (reference sequence). CDR3 region: CASSLSGSGGPNTGELFF. CDR3 nucleotides: TGTGCCAGCAGTTTATCAGGTAGCGGGGGACCCAACACCGGGGAGCTGTTTTTT.

The V and J genes are TRBV27 and TRBJ2-7; no clear D gene. V was pared by 2 bases and J by 0 bases, with 5 bases between. This CDR3 comprises 13 residues. Germline assignment: CDR1 MNHEY and CDR2 SMNVEV (reference sequence). This CDR3 is CASSLHSSYEQYF. The CDR3 nucleotides read TGTGCCAGCAGTTTACACAGCTCCTACGAGCAGTACTTC.